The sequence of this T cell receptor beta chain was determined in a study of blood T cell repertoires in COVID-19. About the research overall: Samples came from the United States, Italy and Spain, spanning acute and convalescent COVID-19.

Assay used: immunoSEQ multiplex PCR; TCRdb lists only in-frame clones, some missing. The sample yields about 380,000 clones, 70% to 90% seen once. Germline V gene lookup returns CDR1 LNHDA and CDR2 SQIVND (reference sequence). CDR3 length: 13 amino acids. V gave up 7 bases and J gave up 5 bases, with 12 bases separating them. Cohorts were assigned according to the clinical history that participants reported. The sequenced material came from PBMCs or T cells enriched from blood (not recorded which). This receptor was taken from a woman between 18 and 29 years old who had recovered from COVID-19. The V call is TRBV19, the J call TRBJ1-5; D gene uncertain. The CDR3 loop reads CASTALTDQPQHF. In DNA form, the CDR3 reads TGTGCCAGTACAGCATTAACAGATCAGCCCCAGCATTTT.